Given below is one T cell receptor beta chain in context. These data belong to a study of CD8 T cells in Susac syndrome. Reverse transcription of roughly 0.45 to 1 ug RNA was carried out with random hexamers. The amplification used immunoSEQ multiplex PCR on TCR beta CDR3; it spanned 54 Vbeta and 13 Jbeta. TCRdb passed the immunoSEQ multiplex PCR reads through MiXCR, listing each CDR3 protein once. The repertoire holds some 450,000 distinct CDR3 sequences, with approximately 85% as singletons. Sequencing of TCR beta was undertaken in CD8+ and CD4+ T cells derived from blood. The multiple sclerosis controls comprised treatment-naive patients whose relapsing-remitting disease was stable or active. Both CD4+ and CD8+ T cells were negatively isolated, and TEMRA cells underwent FACS enrichment. V gave up 10 bases and J gave up 16 bases, with 10 bases separating them. Germline lookup yields CDR1 MNHEY and CDR2 SMNVEV (reference sequence). The CDR3 spans 8 residues.

Material: CD8+ T cells from PBMCs. V gene TRBV27 combines with J gene TRBJ1-4, with unresolved D. The clonotype originates from a human donor with multiple sclerosis. CDR3 in DNA: TGTGCCAACAAGGTAGAGTTTTTT. Amino acids: CANKVEFF.